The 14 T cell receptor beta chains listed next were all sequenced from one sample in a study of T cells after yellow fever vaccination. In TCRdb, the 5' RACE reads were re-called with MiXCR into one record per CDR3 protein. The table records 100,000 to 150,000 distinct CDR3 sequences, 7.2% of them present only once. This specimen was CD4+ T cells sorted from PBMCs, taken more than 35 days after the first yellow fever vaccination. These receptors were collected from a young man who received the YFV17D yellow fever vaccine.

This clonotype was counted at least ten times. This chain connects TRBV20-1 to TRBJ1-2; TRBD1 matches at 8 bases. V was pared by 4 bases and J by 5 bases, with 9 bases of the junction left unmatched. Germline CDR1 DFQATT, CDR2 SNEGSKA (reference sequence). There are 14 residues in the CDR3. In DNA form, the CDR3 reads TGCAGTGCTACGGACAGGGACTGGGCATATGGCTACACCTTC. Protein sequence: CSATDRDWAYGYTF.

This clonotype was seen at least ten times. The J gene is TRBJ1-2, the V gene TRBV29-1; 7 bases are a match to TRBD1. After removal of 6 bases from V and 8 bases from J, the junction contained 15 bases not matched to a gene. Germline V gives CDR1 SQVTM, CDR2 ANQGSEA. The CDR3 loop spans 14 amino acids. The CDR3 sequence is CSVQRDRAQRGYTF. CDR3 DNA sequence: TGCAGCGTGCAGCGGGACAGAGCTCAGCGGGGCTACACCTTC.

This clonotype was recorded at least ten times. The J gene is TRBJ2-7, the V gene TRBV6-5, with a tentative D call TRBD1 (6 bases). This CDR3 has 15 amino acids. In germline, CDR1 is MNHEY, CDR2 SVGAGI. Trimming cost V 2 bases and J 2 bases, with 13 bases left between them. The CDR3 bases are TGTGCCAGCAGTTACCCTGGGCAGGGGACCTACGAGCAGTACGTC. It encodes CASSYPGQGTYEQYV.

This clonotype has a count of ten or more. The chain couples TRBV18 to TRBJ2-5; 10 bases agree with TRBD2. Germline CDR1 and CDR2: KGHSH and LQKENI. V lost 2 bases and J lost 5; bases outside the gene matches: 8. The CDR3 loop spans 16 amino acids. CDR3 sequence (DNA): TGTGCCAGCTCACCAGGACTAGCGGCCGCAGGGGAGACCCAGTACTTC. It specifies CASSPGLAAAGETQYF. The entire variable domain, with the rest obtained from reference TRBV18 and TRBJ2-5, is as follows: NAGVMQNPRHLVRRRGQEARLRCSPMKGHSHVYWYRQLPEEGLKFMVYLQKENIIDESGMPKERFSAEFPKEGPSILRIQQVVRGDSAAYFCASSPGLAAAGETQYFGPGTRLLVL.

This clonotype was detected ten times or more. DNA of the CDR3: TGTGCCAGCAGGGCTAGCGGGGGGTTCGAGACCCAGTACTTC. Protein product: CASRASGGFETQYF. The V and J genes are TRBV12-3 or TRBV12-4 and TRBJ2-5; 11 nucleotides agree with TRBD2. V shed 6 bases and J 5 bases; nucleotides not matched to a gene: 5. This CDR3 region has 14 residues.

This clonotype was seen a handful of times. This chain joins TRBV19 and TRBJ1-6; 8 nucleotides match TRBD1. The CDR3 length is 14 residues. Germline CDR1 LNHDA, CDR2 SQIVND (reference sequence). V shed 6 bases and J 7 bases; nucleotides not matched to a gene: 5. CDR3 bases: TGTGCCAGTAGCCGGGACAGGAAAAATTCACCCCTCCACTTT. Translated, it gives CASSRDRKNSPLHF.

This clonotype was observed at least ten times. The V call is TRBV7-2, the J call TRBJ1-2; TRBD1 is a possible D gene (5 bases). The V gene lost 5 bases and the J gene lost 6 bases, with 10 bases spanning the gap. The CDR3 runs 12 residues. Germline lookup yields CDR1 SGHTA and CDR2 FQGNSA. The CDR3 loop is CASSQGYDGYTF. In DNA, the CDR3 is TGTGCCAGCAGCCAGGGATACGATGGCTACACCTTC.

The chain's CDR3 is CSSDEFGGTQYF. CDR3 in DNA: TGCAGCTCCGACGAGTTTGGGGGGACCCAGTACTTC. The rearrangement joins TRBV29-1 to TRBJ2-5; D tentatively fits TRBD1 or TRBD2 (5 bases each). This CDR3 is built from 12 residues. Between the trimmed V and J ends, which lost 8 bases and 7 bases, there was a span of 17 bases. The V gene's germline CDR1 is SQVTM and CDR2 ANQGSEA.

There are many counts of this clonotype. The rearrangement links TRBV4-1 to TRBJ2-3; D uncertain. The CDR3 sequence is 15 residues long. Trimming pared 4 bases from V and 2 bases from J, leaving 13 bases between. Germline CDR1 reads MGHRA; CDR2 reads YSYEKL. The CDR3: CASSRGPQPTDTQYF. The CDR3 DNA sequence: TGCGCCAGCAGCCGAGGCCCTCAACCCACAGATACGCAGTATTTT.

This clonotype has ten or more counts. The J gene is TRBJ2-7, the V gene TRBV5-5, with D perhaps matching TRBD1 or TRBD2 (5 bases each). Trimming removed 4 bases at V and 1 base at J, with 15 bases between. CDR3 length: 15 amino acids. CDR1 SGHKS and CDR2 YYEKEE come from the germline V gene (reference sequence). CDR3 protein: CASSRTGTESYEQYV. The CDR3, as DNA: TGTGCCAGCAGCAGAACCGGGACGGAATCCTACGAGCAGTACGTC.

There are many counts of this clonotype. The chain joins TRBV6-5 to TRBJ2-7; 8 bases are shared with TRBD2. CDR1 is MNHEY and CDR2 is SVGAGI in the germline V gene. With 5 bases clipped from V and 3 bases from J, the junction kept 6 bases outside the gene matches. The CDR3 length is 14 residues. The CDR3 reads CASSPRLAYYEQYF. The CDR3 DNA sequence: TGTGCCAGCAGTCCTAGACTAGCGTACTACGAGCAGTACTTC.

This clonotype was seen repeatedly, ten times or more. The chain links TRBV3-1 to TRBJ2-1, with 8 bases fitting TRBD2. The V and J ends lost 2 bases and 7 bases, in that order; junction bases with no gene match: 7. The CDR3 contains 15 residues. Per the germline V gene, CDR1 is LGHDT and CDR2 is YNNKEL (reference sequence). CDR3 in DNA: TGTGCCAGCAGCCAACCGGGACTAGGTCGGAATGAGCAGTTCTTC. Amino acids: CASSQPGLGRNEQFF.

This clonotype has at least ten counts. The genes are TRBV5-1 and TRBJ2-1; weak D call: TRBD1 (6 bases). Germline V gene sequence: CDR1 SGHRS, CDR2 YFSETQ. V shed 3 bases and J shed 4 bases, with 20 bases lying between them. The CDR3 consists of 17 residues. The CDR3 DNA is TGCGCCAGCAGCTCGCACCCCCGGGACAATGCGTACAATGAGCAGTTCTTC. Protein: CASSSHPRDNAYNEQFF. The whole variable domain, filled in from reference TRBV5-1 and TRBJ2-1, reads KAGVTQTPRYLIKTRGQQVTLSCSPISGHRSVSWYQQTPGQGLQFLFEYFSETQRNKGNFPGRFSGRQFSNSRSEMNVSTLELGDSALYLCASSSHPRDNAYNEQFFGPGTRLTVL.

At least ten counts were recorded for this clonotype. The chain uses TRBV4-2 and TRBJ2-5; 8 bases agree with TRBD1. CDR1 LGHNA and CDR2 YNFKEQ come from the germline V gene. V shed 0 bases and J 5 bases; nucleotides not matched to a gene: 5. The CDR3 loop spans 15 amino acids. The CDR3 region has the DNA TGTGCCAGCAGCCAAGATCCTGGGACAGGTGAGACCCAGTACTTC. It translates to CASSQDPGTGETQYF.